Listed here are 23 T cell receptor beta chains from one sample, sequenced in a study of blood T cell repertoires in COVID-19. Libraries were prepared by immunoSEQ multiplex PCR; TCRdb keeps only in-frame clonotypes and omits some of them. The sample lists about 150,000 clones, around nine tenths seen once, with about 5% in the top ten. The sequenced sample was peripheral blood. The receptors come from a human donor in a cohort sampled during active COVID-19.

This chain uses TRBV10-3 with TRBJ1-4, with D unclear. The length of the CDR3 is 13 residues. CDR1 and CDR2 from the germline V gene are ENHRY and SYGVKD. V was trimmed by 10 bases and J by 0 bases, leaving 9 bases between them. As DNA, the CDR3 is TGTGCCACCAAGGCGGCAACTAATGAAAAACTGTTTTTT. This gives the protein CATKAATNEKLFF.

The chain uses TRBV2 and TRBJ2-4; D is possibly TRBD2 (5 bases). Deletions cut 6 bases from V and 3 bases from J, with 15 bases between. The germline V gene encodes CDR1 SNHLY and CDR2 FYNNEI. This CDR3 is built from 15 residues. CDR3 sequence reads: CASSELGDGKNIQYF. The DNA of the CDR3 is TGTGCCAGCAGCGAACTCGGGGATGGCAAAAACATTCAGTACTTC. Full variable domain (rest looked up from reference TRBV2 and TRBJ2-4): EPEVTQTPSHQVTQMGQEVILRCVPISNHLYFYWYRQILGQKVEFLVSFYNNEISEKSEIFDDQFSVERPDGSNFTLKIRSTKLEDSAMYFCASSELGDGKNIQYFGAGTRLSVL.

V gene TRBV3-1 (or the pseudogene TRBV3-2) combines with J gene TRBJ1-1; TRBD1 matches 7 bases. CDR3 length: 15 residues. Germline lookup yields CDR1 LGHDT and CDR2 YNNKEL (reference sequence). Trimming at V came to 5 bases and at J to 0 bases, leaving 6 bases not matched to a gene. CDR3 amino acids: CASSFQGVVNTEAFF. CDR3 coding DNA: TGTGCCAGCAGCTTTCAGGGGGTGGTGAACACTGAAGCTTTCTTT.

The V and J genes are TRBV28 and TRBJ2-7; the match to TRBD2 covers 8 bases. The CDR3 is 15 amino acids. The V segment lost 3 bases and the J segment 2 bases; nucleotides outside the gene matches: 6. Germline V CDR1 and CDR2: MDHEN, SYDVKM. In DNA form, the CDR3 reads TGTGCCAGCAGTTTGGCCGGGGGGGCAACCTACGAGCAGTACTTC. This sequence encodes CASSLAGGATYEQYF. The complete variable domain, with remaining parts taken from reference TRBV28 and TRBJ2-7, reads DVKVTQSSRYLVKRTGEKVFLECVQDMDHENMFWYRQDPGLGLRLIYFSYDVKMKEKGDIPEGYSVSREKKERFSLILESASTNQTSMYLCASSLAGGATYEQYFGPGTRLTVT.

The J gene is TRBJ2-1, the V gene TRBV19; D uncertain. Trimming stripped 6 bases from V and 1 base from J, with 7 bases between. The CDR3 length is 13 residues. From germline, CDR1 is LNHDA and CDR2 SQIVND (reference sequence). The CDR3 loop reads CASRASSYNEQFF. The CDR3 bases are TGTGCCAGTAGAGCATCTTCCTACAATGAGCAGTTCTTC.

V usage is TRBV15 and J usage is TRBJ2-7, with D hard to call. The CDR3 has 13 amino acids. V was clipped by 2 bases and J by 1 base, with 6 bases between them. The germline V gene encodes CDR1 LNHNV and CDR2 YYDKDF (reference sequence). CDR3 residues: CATSRSQSYEQYF. The CDR3 DNA reads TGTGCCACCAGCAGATCTCAGTCCTACGAGCAGTACTTC.

The chain links TRBV15 to TRBJ2-1, with 8 nucleotides matching TRBD1. Germline V gene sequence: CDR1 LNHNV, CDR2 YYDKDF (reference sequence). Losses at the gene ends were 3 bases for V and 5 bases for J; bases not matched to a gene: 6. This CDR3 has 15 amino acids. The DNA for the CDR3 is TGTGCCACCAGCAGGCCGGGACAGGACCACAATGAGCAGTTCTTC. Translated: CATSRPGQDHNEQFF. The full variable domain, its missing parts supplied by reference TRBV15 and TRBJ2-1, is DAMVIQNPRYQVTQFGKPVTLSCSQTLNHNVMYWYQQKSSQAPKLLFHYYDKDFNNEADTPDNFQSRRPNTSFCFLDIRSPGLGDTAMYLCATSRPGQDHNEQFFGPGTRLTVL.

The chain combines TRBV9 with TRBJ2-5; perhaps TRBD1 as D (5 bases). Trimming left V 4 bases short and J 5 bases short, with 15 bases between. The CDR3 extends over 14 amino acids. CDR1 and CDR2 (germline): SGDLS, YYNGEE. The CDR3 coding sequence is TGTGCCAGCAGCTTCAGGGCCTCGTCGGAGACCCAGTACTTC. Residues: CASSFRASSETQYF.

The table lists this clone with a few counts. The chain carries TRBV3-1 (or the pseudogene TRBV3-2) and TRBJ2-3; 13 nucleotides match TRBD2. CDR3 length equals 15 residues. Germline CDR1 and CDR2: LGHDT and YNNKEL (reference sequence). J gave up 6 bases and V 6 bases, and 6 bases lay outside the gene matches. The DNA for the CDR3 is TGTGCCAGCAGAAAACTAGCGGGGGGGCCGGATACGCAGTATTTT. Protein sequence: CASRKLAGGPDTQYF.

This clone turned up a few times. This rearrangement joins TRBV7-8 to TRBJ1-6; unclear D gene. Trimming left V 5 bases short and J 4 bases short, with 12 bases between. This CDR3 has 15 amino acids. CDR1 and CDR2 (germline): SGHVS, FQNEAQ. CDR3 sequence reads: CASSIRHKYNSPLHF. The CDR3 DNA follows: TGTGCCAGCAGCATAAGACACAAGTATAATTCACCCCTCCACTTT.

V gene TRBV6-5 combines with J gene TRBJ1-5; D remains unclear. This CDR3 region has 14 residues. Trimming took off 5 bases at V and 5 bases at J, with 13 bases between the two ends. Germline V gene data show CDR1 as MNHEY and CDR2 as SVGAGI. CDR3 nucleotide sequence: TGTGCCAGCAGTACCCGGCCCGGAGATCAGCCCCAGCATTTT. Translated: CASSTRPGDQPQHF.

This clone has a single count. This chain joins TRBV19 and TRBJ1-5, with 9 bases aligning to TRBD1. The CDR3 totals 15 residues. With V trimmed by 5 bases and J by 5 bases, 7 bases remained unmatched. Germline V gene sequence: CDR1 LNHDA, CDR2 SQIVND (reference sequence). The CDR3 DNA is TGTGCCAGTAGTCCCCCGGGACAGGGTTATCAGCCCCAGCATTTT. Amino acid sequence: CASSPPGQGYQPQHF.

The chain joins TRBV5-1 to TRBJ2-3; 9 bases fit TRBD2. CDR1 SGHRS and CDR2 YFSETQ come from the germline V gene. V was clipped by 4 bases and J by 8 bases; unmatched bases: 5. There are 13 residues in the CDR3. The CDR3 is CASSAGGPATQYF. CDR3 bases: TGCGCCAGCAGCGCGGGGGGGCCAGCTACGCAGTATTTT.

This clone has a handful of counts. V usage is TRBV6-1 and J usage is TRBJ2-3, with TRBD2 as a possible D gene (5 bases). The V end was cut by 2 bases, the J end by 4 bases, with 16 bases between. Per the germline V gene, CDR1 is MNHNS and CDR2 is SASEGT. The CDR3 runs to 16 residues. CDR3 DNA sequence: TGTGCCAGCAGTGAAAATCCGGGGAGCGCCCCAGATACGCAGTATTTT. As protein: CASSENPGSAPDTQYF.

The rearrangement links TRBV6-5 to TRBJ1-4; D ambiguous. This CDR3 contains 15 residues. Trimming stripped 5 bases from V and 0 bases from J, with 10 bases between. In germline, CDR1 is MNHEY, CDR2 SVGAGI. Written as DNA, the CDR3 is TGTGCCAGCAGTCGACGACGGGCAACTAATGAAAAACTGTTTTTT. Its translation: CASSRRRATNEKLFF.

The V gene is TRBV28, the J gene TRBJ1-2, with unresolved D. Per germline, CDR1 MDHEN and CDR2 SYDVKM. The CDR3 contains 12 residues. The V end lost 3 bases, the J end lost 4 bases, and 6 bases lay between the germline ends. The CDR3 loop reads CASSFAGYGYTF. CDR3 coding DNA: TGTGCCAGCAGTTTCGCCGGCTATGGCTACACCTTC.

The genes are TRBV5-4 and TRBJ2-7; 7 bases align to TRBD2. The CDR3 length is 16 residues. Trimming removed 0 bases from V and 6 bases from J; junction bases left unmatched: 12. Per the germline V gene, CDR1 is SGHNT and CDR2 is YYREEE (reference sequence). In DNA, the CDR3 is TGTGCCAGCAGCTTGGCGGGAGGATCCCCTTTTTCCGAGCAGTACTTC. It specifies CASSLAGGSPFSEQYF.

The J gene is TRBJ1-2, the V gene TRBV7-8, with 9 bases that match TRBD1. This CDR3 region has 15 residues. With V trimmed by 5 bases and J by 3 bases, 7 bases remained unmatched. Germline V gene data show CDR1 as SGHVS and CDR2 as FQNEAQ. The CDR3 is CASSARDRVDYGYTF. The CDR3 nucleotides read TGTGCCAGCAGCGCCCGGGACAGGGTCGACTATGGCTACACCTTC. The whole variable domain, filled in from reference TRBV7-8 and TRBJ1-2, reads GAGVSQSPRYKVAKRGQDVALRCDPISGHVSLFWYQQALGQGPEFLTYFQNEAQLDKSGLPSDRFFAERPEGSVSTLKIQRTQQEDSAVYLCASSARDRVDYGYTFGSGTRLTVV.

The rearrangement joins TRBV18 to TRBJ1-1; tentatively, D is TRBD1 (5 bases). The CDR3 spans 15 residues. Trimming took 4 bases from V and 3 from J, leaving 15 bases between them. CDR1 is KGHSH and CDR2 is LQKENI in the germline V gene. In nucleotides, the CDR3 is TGTGCCAGCTCACTTTCAGGGAGGCTGGACACTGAAGCTTTCTTT. It encodes CASSLSGRLDTEAFF. The variable domain in full, completed from reference TRBV18 and TRBJ1-1, reads NAGVMQNPRHLVRRRGQEARLRCSPMKGHSHVYWYRQLPEEGLKFMVYLQKENIIDESGMPKERFSAEFPKEGPSILRIQQVVRGDSAAYFCASSLSGRLDTEAFFGQGTRLTVV.

This clone was counted only a few times. The rearrangement joins TRBV7-9 to TRBJ1-3; 8 bases are shared with TRBD1. Germline CDR1 is SEHNR and CDR2 is FQNEAQ (reference sequence). Trimming cost V 4 bases and J 2 bases; bases outside gene matches: 1. This CDR3 has 14 amino acids. The CDR3 coding sequence is TGTGCCAGCAGCTCGGGACAGGCTGGAAACACCATATATTTT. It is translated as CASSSGQAGNTIYF.

The genes are TRBV4-3 and TRBJ2-7; 9 nucleotides align to TRBD1. The length of the CDR3 is 16 residues. Germline CDR1 LGHNA, CDR2 YSLEER. V trimming: 2 bases; J trimming: 5 bases; junction bases outside the gene matches: 10. CDR3 region: CASSQRPTGGFDEQYF. In nucleotides, the CDR3 is TGCGCCAGCAGCCAAAGGCCAACAGGGGGCTTTGACGAGCAGTACTTC.

V gene TRBV6-2 or TRBV6-3 combines with J gene TRBJ1-1, with D maybe TRBD1 (5 bases). V shed 4 bases and J shed 6 bases, with 18 bases lying between them. Per the germline V gene, CDR1 is MNHEY and CDR2 is SVGEGT. The CDR3 is 15 residues long. The CDR3 bases are TGTGCCAGCAGTTCGATCCAGGGCAGGATCGCTGAAGCTTTCTTT. The encoded protein is CASSSIQGRIAEAFF.

CDR3 amino acids: CASSPGQGMGEQYF. DNA of the CDR3: TGTGCCAGCAGTCCGGGACAGGGAATGGGCGAGCAGTACTTC. V and J are TRBV27 and TRBJ2-7; 9 nucleotides agree with TRBD1. The V and J ends lost 5 bases and 6 bases, in that order; junction bases with no gene match: 8. Germline V lookup: CDR1 MNHEY, CDR2 SMNVEV (reference sequence). The CDR3 totals 14 residues.